What follows describes a single TCR beta chain. V shed 8 bases and J 5 bases; nucleotides not matched to a gene: 12. Per the germline V gene, CDR1 is SNHLY and CDR2 is FYNNEI. The CDR3 spans 15 residues. This specimen comes from a study of blood T cell repertoires in COVID-19. Study as a whole: Samples came from the United States, Italy and Spain, spanning acute and convalescent COVID-19. T cells, B-cell-depleted T cells, or PBMCs provided the cDNA or gDNA that served as material.

The assay was immunoSEQ multiplex PCR, and TCRdb's table has in-frame clones only and misses some. The table lists approximately 36,000 clones, nearly 90% of them singletons. The sequence derives from a man aged 55 to 70 with active or convalescent COVID-19. Sample: peripheral blood. The chain uses TRBV2 and TRBJ2-3, with 8 bases identical to TRBD2. This chain's CDR3 is CASRTGTRAGDTQYF. For the CDR3, the DNA is TGTGCCAGCCGGACCGGGACTAGAGCCGGAGATACGCAGTATTTT.